These 11 T cell receptor beta chains originate from one sample sequenced in a study of regulatory T cells in long-lasting Graves disease. Indicated time point: newly diagnosed GD, antithyroid drugs for less than 3 months. TCR sequences were obtained from RNA taken from PBMCs. CDR3-region Arm-PCR and iRepertoire HTBI primers produced the TCR beta libraries. TCRdb called the multiplex PCR reads again in MiXCR, with one record for every CDR3 protein. Of about 610,000 distinct CDR3 sequences detected, around 15% appear once; the ten largest clones hold around 12%. The sample also formed part of further work on T cells in Graves' hyperthyroidism and ophthalmopathy.

This specimen was peripheral blood mononuclear cells (PBMCs), taken at new diagnosis, from a patient treated with antithyroid drugs. These receptors were taken from a man aged 18 to 35 with Graves disease.

This clonotype was seen only a few times. The chain combines TRBV4-2 with TRBJ2-2; 9 bases are a match to TRBD2. J lost 8 bases, V lost 1 base, and 2 bases had no gene match. Germline V CDR1 and CDR2: LGHNA, YNFKEQ. The CDR3 is made up of 14 amino acids. The CDR3 spells CASSQVLAGGELFF. The CDR3 nucleotides read TGTGCCAGCAGCCAAGTTCTAGCGGGGGGGGAGCTGTTTTTT.

This clonotype was seen at least ten times. The chain links TRBV30 to TRBJ1-2; no clear D gene. The germline V and J ends were trimmed by 0 bases and 0 bases, with 5 bases remaining between them. Germline-derived CDR1 and CDR2 are GTSNPN and SVGIG (reference sequence). The CDR3 loop spans 13 amino acids. The CDR3 loop is CAWSVPANYGYTF. The DNA for the CDR3 is TGTGCCTGGAGTGTACCAGCTAACTATGGCTACACCTTC. Drawing the rest from reference TRBV30 and TRBJ1-2, the complete variable domain is SQTIHQWPATLVQPVGSPLSLECTVEGTSNPNLYWYRQAAGRGLQLLFYSVGIGQISSEVPQNLSASRPQDRQFILSSKKLLLSDSGFYLCAWSVPANYGYTFGSGTRLTVV.

This clonotype appeared a few times. The chain uses TRBV18 and TRBJ1-3, with D maybe TRBD1 (5 bases). Trimming shortened V by 2 bases and J by 0 bases, and 14 bases separated the two germline ends. Germline V gene data show CDR1 as KGHSH and CDR2 as LQKENI. There are 17 residues in the CDR3. The CDR3 coding sequence is TGTGCCAGCTCACCATCGCAAGGGGCGAGCTCTGGAAACACCATATATTTT. Amino acids: CASSPSQGASSGNTIYF.

This chain uses TRBV19 with TRBJ2-6; D may be TRBD1 (5 bases). V lost 6 bases and J lost 0, with 15 bases in between. CDR1 LNHDA and CDR2 SQIVND come from the germline V gene (reference sequence). This CDR3 comprises 17 residues. The CDR3 here is CASRGNRLDSGANVLTF. The CDR3 nucleotides are TGTGCCAGTAGGGGAAACAGGTTGGACTCTGGGGCCAACGTCCTGACTTTC. Drawing the rest from reference TRBV19 and TRBJ2-6, the complete variable domain is DGGITQSPKYLFRKEGQNVTLSCEQNLNHDAMYWYRQDPGQGLRLIYYSQIVNDFQKGDIAEGYSVSREKKESFPLTVTSAQKNPTAFYLCASRGNRLDSGANVLTFGAGSRLTVL.

The J gene is TRBJ2-4, the V gene TRBV4-1; 8 bases line up with TRBD1. The CDR3 has 16 residues. Unmatched junction bases numbered 3, after V lost 1 base and J lost 1 base. Germline lookup yields CDR1 MGHRA and CDR2 YSYEKL. The DNA for the CDR3 is TGCGCCAGCAGCCAAGTCCGGACAGGGGCCAAAAACATTCAGTACTTC. Translation: CASSQVRTGAKNIQYF.

This sequence joins TRBV19 and TRBJ2-3; D is unresolved. CDR1 is LNHDA, CDR2 SQIVND, per germline (reference sequence). This CDR3 comprises 14 residues. V gave up 2 bases and J gave up 3 bases, with 9 bases separating them. The CDR3 loop is CASSIQAATDTQYF. The CDR3 DNA follows: TGTGCCAGTAGTATACAAGCAGCAACAGATACGCAGTATTTT.

This clonotype was seen at least ten times. The chain recombines TRBV18 with TRBJ1-1; no clear D. Trimming shortened V by 3 bases and J by 4 bases, and 18 bases separated the two germline ends. In germline, CDR1 is KGHSH, CDR2 LQKENI. The CDR3 is 16 residues long. The CDR3 reads CASSPSMGSRGTEAFF. CDR3 DNA sequence: TGTGCCAGCTCACCTTCGATGGGCAGTCGAGGCACTGAAGCTTTCTTT.

This clonotype occurred many times. The chain has TRBV27 and TRBJ1-6, with no clear D. In germline, CDR1 is MNHEY, CDR2 SMNVEV (reference sequence). V shed 5 bases and J shed 11 bases, with 16 bases lying between them. The CDR3 contains 14 residues. As DNA, the CDR3 is TGTGCCAGCAGTCCGACATCAACACGAGCACCCCTCCACTTT. It codes for CASSPTSTRAPLHF.

This clonotype was seen a few times. This chain joins TRBV7-2 and TRBJ2-1; D uncertain. The CDR3 runs 13 residues. Germline V gives CDR1 SGHTA, CDR2 FQGNSA. Between the trimmed V and J ends, which lost 5 bases and 4 bases, there was a span of 9 bases. The CDR3 sequence is CASSTGGYNEQFF. The CDR3 DNA is TGTGCCAGCAGCACCGGTGGATACAATGAGCAGTTCTTC.

This clonotype has ten or more counts. The gene calls are TRBV11-2 and TRBJ2-1; unclear D gene. The CDR3 runs 13 residues. V was shortened by 2 bases and J by 8 bases, with 10 bases between the two germline ends. The V gene's germline CDR1 is SGHAT and CDR2 FQNNGV. The chain's CDR3 is CASSLWWNDEQFF. In DNA, the CDR3 is TGTGCCAGCAGCTTATGGTGGAACGATGAGCAGTTCTTC.

Many counts were recorded for this clonotype. The CDR3 DNA reads as TGTGCCAGCAGGAGGAACAGGGGAGTTGGGTCTGGAAACACCATATATTTT. Encoded protein: CASRRNRGVGSGNTIYF. The gene calls are TRBV12-3 or TRBV12-4 and TRBJ1-3, with TRBD1 matching 7 bases. Trimming took 6 bases from V and 1 from J; bases not matched to a gene: 12. There are 17 residues in the CDR3.